Sequencing of this TCR beta chain was carried out in a study of cytomegalovirus exposure and HLA in healthy donors. General study points: Earlier analysis yielded a pattern in which most TCR beta V segments were productive about 90% or about 30% of the time. TCR beta chains numbering more than 150 were designated cytomegalovirus-associated. What a later analysis reportedly showed was that an Asian-associated ancestry cluster had fewer N-insertions than the 666-donor mean. HLA restriction was apparent for most CMV-associated TCR beta chains in a later analysis.

As regards this clone: As yet, its antigen is unknown.

The primer mix had 60 Vbeta and 13 Jbeta primers. TCRdb keeps only in-frame clones here, not all; method: immunoSEQ multiplex PCR. The repertoire holds some 99,000 clones, with roughly 70% as singletons. Trimming shortened V by 2 bases and J by 1 base, and 15 bases separated the two germline ends. Germline lookup yields CDR1 MRHNA and CDR2 SNTAGT. CDR3 size: 17 residues. The clonotype originates from a male donor in good health and CMV-seronegative. What was sequenced was PBMCs. The rearrangement joins TRBV6-4 to TRBJ1-5; tentative D call: TRBD1 (6 bases). The CDR3: CASSDPKRQESNQPQHF. In nucleotides, the CDR3 is TGTGCCAGCAGTGACCCGAAGAGACAGGAAAGCAATCAGCCCCAGCATTTT.